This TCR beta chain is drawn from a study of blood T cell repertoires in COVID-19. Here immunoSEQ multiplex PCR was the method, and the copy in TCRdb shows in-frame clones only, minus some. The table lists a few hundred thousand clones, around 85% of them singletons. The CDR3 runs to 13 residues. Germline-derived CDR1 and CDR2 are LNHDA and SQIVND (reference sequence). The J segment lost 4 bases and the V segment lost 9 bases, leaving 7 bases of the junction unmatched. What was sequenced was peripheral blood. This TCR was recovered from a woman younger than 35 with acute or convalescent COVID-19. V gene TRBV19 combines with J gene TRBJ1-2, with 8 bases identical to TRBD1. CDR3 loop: CASRPGGAYGYTF. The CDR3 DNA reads TGTGCCAGCCGTCCAGGGGGCGCCTATGGCTACACCTTC.